Presented here are 32 T cell receptor beta chains from one specimen sequenced in a study of siplizumab effects on memory and regulatory T cells (dated by TCRdb to between 2019 and 2020). No cognate antigen is known for these TCRs. Library construction relied on the immunoSEQ multiplex PCR assay. TCRdb re-hosts the immuneACCESS table, in-frame sequences only. Its copies lack some clones; in the studies checked, an unresolved V gene accounts for under half of them, and the cause for the rest is not known. The sample profile shows 3,000 to 4,000 clones; 50% to 60% of them were found once. The ten largest account for about two fifths of the sample. For around six days, cells in the mixed lymphocyte reaction were kept in coculture at 37 degrees C. Sequences were obtained from CFSE-low (dividing) CD8+ T cells sorted from an allogeneic mixed lymphocyte reaction. These receptors were taken from a human donor in good health; the cells came from an allogeneic mixed lymphocyte reaction. Some clones in this sample may be carry-over from other donors' samples.

This chain joins TRBV7-9 and TRBJ1-1, with 8 bases matching TRBD1. V was clipped by 1 base and J by 6 bases; unmatched bases: 7. CDR3 length equals 15 residues. CDR1 and CDR2 (germline): SEHNR, FQNEAQ (reference sequence). This CDR3 reads CASSLESAGGPEAFF. DNA of the CDR3: TGTGCCAGCAGCTTAGAGTCGGCAGGGGGCCCTGAAGCTTTCTTT.

J is TRBJ2-3 and V is TRBV6-5; TRBD2 aligns across 7 bases. Germline CDR1 MNHEY, CDR2 SVGAGI. J lost 6 bases, V lost 2 bases, and 5 bases had no gene match. The CDR3 sequence is 14 residues long. The CDR3 is CASSYAGDSDTQYF. CDR3 nucleotide sequence: TGTGCCAGCAGTTACGCGGGGGATAGCGATACGCAGTATTTT.

The gene calls are TRBV11-2 and TRBJ2-7; TRBD1 matches 9 bases. Germline CDR1 SGHAT, CDR2 FQNNGV. V shed 5 bases, J shed 2 bases, and the junction held 4 bases outside the gene matches. CDR3 length equals 14 residues. The CDR3 region is CASSAGTGPYEQYF. In DNA, the CDR3 is TGTGCCAGCAGCGCCGGGACAGGGCCCTACGAGCAGTACTTC.

This chain uses TRBV19 with TRBJ1-3; the match to TRBD1 covers 7 bases. The CDR3 is 14 residues long. Germline-derived CDR1 and CDR2 are LNHDA and SQIVND (reference sequence). V lost 6 bases and J lost 1; bases outside the gene matches: 3. CDR3 region: CASSDRASGNTIYF. The CDR3 DNA sequence: TGTGCCAGTAGCGACAGGGCTTCTGGAAACACCATATATTTT.

The genes are TRBV6-5 and TRBJ1-4; TRBD1 is a possible D gene (6 bases). V lost 1 base and J lost 7, with 7 bases in between. This CDR3 comprises 13 residues. Per the germline V gene, CDR1 is MNHEY and CDR2 is SVGAGI. The DNA for the CDR3 is TGTGCCAGCAGTTACTACAGGGCTGAAAAACTGTTTTTT. Amino acids: CASSYYRAEKLFF.

The J gene is TRBJ1-1, the V gene TRBV5-6; D not resolved. Germline V gene data show CDR1 as SGHDT and CDR2 as YYEEEE. This CDR3 spans 13 amino acids. V was cut by 1 base and J by 3 bases, with 7 bases left in between. In DNA, the CDR3 is TGTGCCAGCAGCTTGAGACGTTACACTGAAGCTTTCTTT. This encodes CASSLRRYTEAFF.

This clone was seen more than once but under ten times. The chain recombines TRBV4-1 with TRBJ2-1, with 11 nucleotides matching TRBD2. This CDR3 comprises 14 residues. Germline loops: CDR1 MGHRA, CDR2 YSYEKL. The J segment lost 5 bases and the V segment lost 4 bases, leaving 1 base of the junction unmatched. The CDR3 here is CASSLLAGDNEQFF. CDR3 nucleotides: TGCGCCAGCAGCCTACTAGCGGGAGACAATGAGCAGTTCTTC.

The chain combines TRBV27 with TRBJ2-3, with TRBD2 matching 12 bases. The trim removed 2 bases at V and 4 bases at J, leaving 4 bases unmatched. The CDR3 contains 16 residues. Germline CDR1 and CDR2: MNHEY and SMNVEV (reference sequence). CDR3 region: CASSLLLAGGPDTQYF. CDR3 sequence (DNA): TGTGCCAGCAGTTTACTACTAGCGGGGGGCCCAGATACGCAGTATTTT.

The chain uses TRBV27 and TRBJ2-1; 11 nucleotides match TRBD2. Germline CDR1 and CDR2: MNHEY and SMNVEV (reference sequence). CDR3 length: 15 amino acids. Unmatched junction bases numbered 6, after V lost 2 bases and J lost 9 bases. The CDR3 loop is CASSLASGGRSEQFF. The CDR3 region has the DNA TGTGCCAGCAGTTTAGCTAGCGGGGGGCGGAGTGAGCAGTTCTTC.

The rearrangement joins TRBV11-1 to TRBJ1-2; unclear D gene. The V gene lost 1 base and the J gene lost 8 bases, with 17 bases spanning the gap. CDR3 length equals 15 residues. Germline V lookup: CDR1 SGHAT, CDR2 FQDESV (reference sequence). The CDR3 coding sequence is TGTGCCAGCAGCTTAGTGCGGCCGGAAGGGTTAGGCTACACCTTC. Translated: CASSLVRPEGLGYTF.

This clone was seen more than once but under ten times. The chain combines TRBV7-8 with TRBJ1-1; D not resolved. The CDR3 has 13 residues. Germline V gene sequence: CDR1 SGHVS, CDR2 FQNEAQ. V shed 5 bases and J shed 5 bases, with 12 bases lying between them. As DNA, the CDR3 is TGTGCCAGCAGCCTCCCCCCGGGGACTGAAGCTTTCTTT. Translating it yields CASSLPPGTEAFF.

This chain connects TRBV19 to TRBJ1-2; tentative D call: TRBD1 (5 bases). CDR1 and CDR2 from the germline V gene are LNHDA and SQIVND (reference sequence). CDR3 length: 17 residues. Trimming removed 10 bases at V and 6 bases at J, with 30 bases between. Here the CDR3 DNA reads TGTGCCATCCCCCCTCAGGGCGAAAAGGGGATCCAGCATGGCTACACCTTC. This translates into CAIPPQGEKGIQHGYTF.

This clone was seen more than once but under ten times. CDR3 protein: CARDWGVGGAQHF. CDR3 coding DNA: TGCGCCAGAGATTGGGGAGTCGGGGGGGCCCAGCATTTT. The chain employs TRBV23-1 and TRBJ1-5, with D perhaps TRBD1 (5 bases). TRBV23-1 is classed as an ORF, of uncertain function. The length of the CDR3 is 13 residues. Between the trimmed V and J ends, which lost 9 bases and 11 bases, there was a span of 20 bases.

This clone was found a few times. The V call is TRBV11-3, the J call TRBJ2-1; 10 positions agree with TRBD2. The CDR3 has 15 residues. The ends lost 2 bases at V and 8 bases at J; junction bases unmatched: 6. CDR1 is SGHNT, CDR2 YENEEA, per germline. This chain's CDR3 is CASSLLPSGGDEQFF. CDR3 coding DNA: TGTGCCAGCAGCTTACTCCCTAGCGGGGGCGATGAGCAGTTCTTC. The whole variable domain, filled in from reference TRBV11-3 and TRBJ2-1, reads EAGVVQSPRYKIIEKKQPVAFWCNPISGHNTLYWYLQNLGQGPELLIRYENEEAVDDSQLPKDRFSAERLKGVDSTLKIQPAELGDSAVYLCASSLLPSGGDEQFFGPGTRLTVL.

For the CDR3, the DNA is TGTGCCAGCTCACCTGGCGGGGGGCCCTACGAGCAGTACTTC. It yields the protein CASSPGGGPYEQYF. The V and J genes are TRBV18 and TRBJ2-7; 8 positions agree with TRBD2. Germline values: CDR1 KGHSH, CDR2 LQKENI. This CDR3 spans 14 amino acids. J gave up 2 bases and V 3 bases, and 3 bases lay outside the gene matches. The full variable domain, its missing parts supplied by reference TRBV18 and TRBJ2-7, is NAGVMQNPRHLVRRRGQEARLRCSPMKGHSHVYWYRQLPEEGLKFMVYLQKENIIDESGMPKERFSAEFPKEGPSILRIQQVVRGDSAAYFCASSPGGGPYEQYFGPGTRLTVT.

This clone was observed a few times. V usage is TRBV27 and J usage is TRBJ2-2; 7 nucleotides agree with TRBD2. The CDR3 consists of 13 residues. Germline loops: CDR1 MNHEY, CDR2 SMNVEV (reference sequence). J was trimmed by 10 bases and V by 5 bases; bases with no gene match: 7. The CDR3 region has the DNA TGTGCCAGCAGTCTCGGCGGGAGTGAGGAGCTGTTTTTT. Its translation: CASSLGGSEELFF.

The V gene is TRBV7-9, the J gene TRBJ2-5; 8 bases are a match to TRBD1. The CDR3 is 14 amino acids. J lost 5 bases, V lost 2 bases, and 4 bases had no gene match. Germline V gene lookup returns CDR1 SEHNR and CDR2 FQNEAQ (reference sequence). The CDR3 nucleotides are TGTGCCAGCAGCTTACCACAGGGGGAGGAGACCCAGTACTTC. Amino acids: CASSLPQGEETQYF.

As for this clone: Other DNA sequences in the sample encode the same CDR3. This chain links TRBV6-5 with TRBJ2-1; unclear D gene. CDR1 and CDR2 (germline): MNHEY, SVGAGI. V was shortened by 0 bases and J by 0 bases, with 3 bases between the two germline ends. The CDR3 is 14 residues long. The CDR3 is CASSYSGSYNEQFF. CDR3 in DNA: TGTGCCAGCAGTTACTCGGGCTCCTACAATGAGCAGTTCTTC.

This chain's CDR3 is CASSEWLAGEGTGELFF. Written as DNA, the CDR3 is TGTGCCAGCAGTGAATGGCTAGCGGGGGAGGGCACCGGGGAGCTGTTTTTT. The rearrangement links TRBV2 to TRBJ2-2; TRBD2 matches at 10 bases. Germline V gene sequence: CDR1 SNHLY, CDR2 FYNNEI. Trimming took 2 bases from V and 4 from J; bases not matched to a gene: 7. The CDR3 covers 17 residues.

The chain employs TRBV27 and TRBJ2-2; TRBD2 matches 11 bases. The germline CDR1 and CDR2 sequences are MNHEY and SMNVEV (reference sequence). This CDR3 spans 17 amino acids. V dropped 7 bases and J dropped 8; count of bases not matched to a gene: 15. CDR3 amino acids: CASTPNLAGGPVGELFF. The CDR3 DNA is TGTGCCAGCACCCCAAATTTAGCGGGAGGGCCCGTGGGGGAGCTGTTTTTT.

The chain links TRBV4-1 to TRBJ2-3; TRBD2 matches at 11 bases. Germline loops: CDR1 MGHRA, CDR2 YSYEKL. Trimming took 3 bases from V and 7 from J; bases not matched to a gene: 6. This CDR3 is built from 15 residues. CDR3 nucleotide sequence: TGCGCCAGCAGCCATCTAGCGGGGGGTTCAAATACGCAGTATTTT. Encoded protein: CASSHLAGGSNTQYF.

V is TRBV21-1 and J is TRBJ2-3. TRBV21-1 has pseudogene status. The CDR3 is made up of 14 amino acids. The CDR3 DNA follows: TGTGCCAGCAGCCGACCCGTACCCACAGATACGCAGTATTTT. Amino acids: CASSRPVPTDTQYF.

The chain combines TRBV29-1 with TRBJ1-1; D uncertain. The CDR3 runs 14 residues. Germline lookup yields CDR1 SQVTM and CDR2 ANQGSEA. The V end was cut by 4 bases, the J end by 0 bases, with 12 bases between. Here the CDR3 DNA reads TGCAGCGTTGTGGCCCTCTCCTTGAACACTGAAGCTTTCTTT. This codes for CSVVALSLNTEAFF. The whole variable domain, filled in from reference TRBV29-1 and TRBJ1-1, reads SAVISQKPSRDICQRGTSLTIQCQVDSQVTMMFWYRQQPGQSLTLIATANQGSEATYESGFVIDKFPISRPNLTFSTLTVSNMSPEDSSIYLCSVVALSLNTEAFFGQGTRLTVV.

This clone was seen more than once but under ten times. This chain connects TRBV27 to TRBJ2-7; D may match TRBD1 or TRBD2 (5 bases each). The CDR3 spans 13 residues. Trimming pared 4 bases from V and 2 bases from J, leaving 9 bases between. From germline, CDR1 is MNHEY and CDR2 SMNVEV (reference sequence). CDR3 in amino acids: CASSWDAAYEQYF. CDR3 DNA sequence: TGTGCCAGCAGTTGGGACGCCGCCTACGAGCAGTACTTC.

This clone was counted only a few times. This sequence joins TRBV7-6 and TRBJ2-7; 8 nucleotides match TRBD2. The V gene end was trimmed by 5 bases and the J gene end by 3 bases; junction bases not matched to a gene: 6. The length of the CDR3 is 14 residues. Germline V gene data show CDR1 as SGHVS and CDR2 as FNYEAQ. CDR3 bases: TGTGCCAGCAGCGTACTAGCGGAGGGCTACGAGCAGTACTTC. Translation gives CASSVLAEGYEQYF.

This clone was detected only once. The chain joins TRBV6-1 to TRBJ2-5; possible D gene TRBD2, 6 bases. Germline values: CDR1 MNHNS, CDR2 SASEGT. Trimming cost V 5 bases and J 0 bases, with 7 bases left between them. The CDR3 sequence is 13 residues long. Here the CDR3 DNA reads TGTGCCAGCAGTCTAGCGTACCAAGAGACCCAGTACTTC. Its translation: CASSLAYQETQYF.

This clone occurred a few times. The V and J genes are TRBV7-6 and TRBJ1-1; D is undetermined. The germline V gene has CDR1 SGHVS and CDR2 FNYEAQ. The CDR3 is made up of 14 amino acids. V was clipped by 1 base and J by 4 bases, with 10 bases between them. The CDR3 here is CASSLVVEGTEAFF. The CDR3 DNA is TGTGCCAGCAGCTTAGTCGTTGAGGGCACTGAAGCTTTCTTT.

This clone was found a few times. The J gene is TRBJ1-2, the V gene TRBV9, with TRBD1 as a possible D gene (5 bases). The V end was cut by 3 bases, the J end by 4 bases, with 13 bases between. There are 14 residues in the CDR3. Germline CDR1 SGDLS, CDR2 YYNGEE. CDR3 protein: CASSARDFGYGYTF. CDR3 sequence (DNA): TGTGCCAGCAGCGCCAGGGACTTCGGCTATGGCTACACCTTC. Variable domain in full (rest from reference TRBV9 and TRBJ1-2): DSGVTQTPKHLITATGQRVTLRCSPRSGDLSVYWYQQSLDQGLQFLIQYYNGEERAKGNILERFSAQQFPDLHSELNLSSLELGDSALYFCASSARDFGYGYTFGSGTRLTVV.

This sequence joins TRBV7-9 and TRBJ1-6, with 7 bases lining up with TRBD1. Germline V gives CDR1 SEHNR, CDR2 FQNEAQ (reference sequence). This CDR3 contains 16 residues. The V and J ends lost 4 bases and 10 bases, in that order; junction bases with no gene match: 13. In DNA, the CDR3 is TGTGCCAGCAGCTCAAACCGACAGGGCCAGGGGTCACCCCTCCACTTT. Its translation is CASSSNRQGQGSPLHF.

This rearrangement joins TRBV19 to TRBJ2-7; possibly TRBD1 or TRBD2 for D (5 bases each). Germline V CDR1 and CDR2: LNHDA, SQIVND (reference sequence). CDR3 length equals 14 residues. The V and J ends lost 3 bases and 1 base respectively, with 10 bases between them. The CDR3 DNA reads TGTGCCAGTAGTATTGGGACGCCTTCCTACGAGCAGTACTTC. As protein: CASSIGTPSYEQYF.

This chain joins TRBV27 and TRBJ2-7; possibly TRBD1 or TRBD2 for D (5 bases each). The CDR3 runs to 13 residues. The germline gives CDR1 MNHEY, CDR2 SMNVEV (reference sequence). V lost 0 bases, J lost 5 bases, and 8 bases lay in between. The CDR3 is CASSLSGDHEQYF. In DNA, the CDR3 is TGTGCCAGCAGTTTATCGGGGGACCACGAGCAGTACTTC.

The rearrangement links TRBV9 to TRBJ2-5; D is uncertain. The last part of the DNA fits TRBJ2-7 better; the J call may be wrong. In germline, CDR1 is SGDLS, CDR2 YYNGEE. The CDR3 runs 15 residues. The CDR3 DNA sequence: TGTGCCAGCAGCGTAGGGGGAATTGAGAGTTACGAGCAGTACTTC. It yields the protein CASSVGGIESYEQYF.